The 17 T cell receptor beta chains listed next were all sequenced from one sample in a study of beta chain features in type 1 diabetes. The isolated RNA, all of it, was reverse transcribed, so expressed TCRB transcripts were what got sequenced. The assay was immunoSEQ multiplex PCR, and TCRdb's table has in-frame clones only and misses some. The table includes about 290,000 clones, under 8.5% detected once. The sample was central memory CD4+ T cells from blood. All receptors derive from a young woman in good health.

This clone was seen at least ten times. The chain links TRBV7-9 to TRBJ2-3, with 7 bases lining up with TRBD2. The J segment lost 2 bases and the V segment lost 4 bases, leaving 9 bases of the junction unmatched. The CDR3 loop spans 16 amino acids. Germline CDR1 is SEHNR and CDR2 is FQNEAQ (reference sequence). CDR3: CASSSGEGRLTDTQYF. CDR3 nucleotide sequence: TGTGCCAGCAGCTCCGGGGAGGGGAGGCTCACAGATACGCAGTATTTT.

The chain uses TRBV7-3 and TRBJ2-3; 7 bases fit TRBD2. Trimming removed 8 bases from V and 4 bases from J; junction bases left unmatched: 9. CDR3 length: 14 residues. CDR1 and CDR2 from the germline V gene are SGHTA and FQGTGA. CDR3 sequence (DNA): TGTGCCAGCGGGTCGGGAGGCACCGCAGATACGCAGTATTTT. Encoded protein: CASGSGGTADTQYF.

This clone was found a few times. The chain has TRBV30 and TRBJ1-1; D might be TRBD1 (6 bases). This CDR3 is 13 amino acids long. Germline V gene lookup returns CDR1 GTSNPN and CDR2 SVGIG (reference sequence). The V end was cut by 7 bases, the J end by 1 base, with 13 bases between. CDR3 loop: CAYQGLTNTEAFF. As DNA, the CDR3 is TGTGCCTACCAGGGGCTAACGAACACTGAAGCTTTCTTT. The full variable domain, rest sourced from reference TRBV30 and TRBJ1-1, is SQTIHQWPATLVQPVGSPLSLECTVEGTSNPNLYWYRQAAGRGLQLLFYSVGIGQISSEVPQNLSASRPQDRQFILSSKKLLLSDSGFYLCAYQGLTNTEAFFGQGTRLTVV.

The sample holds a few counts of this clone. The chain carries TRBV19 and TRBJ2-3; TRBD1 is a possible D gene (5 bases). V gave up 3 bases and J gave up 11 bases, with 9 bases separating them. The CDR3 length is 11 residues. Per the germline V gene, CDR1 is LNHDA and CDR2 is SQIVND (reference sequence). The CDR3 is CASSMGLVQYF. Written as DNA, the CDR3 is TGTGCCAGTAGTATGGGGCTAGTGCAGTATTTT.

This clone occurred a few times. The V and J genes are TRBV9 and TRBJ2-3; D not resolved. The V end was cut by 4 bases, the J end by 3 bases, with 6 bases between. The CDR3 has 12 residues. Germline CDR1 reads SGDLS; CDR2 reads YYNGEE. CDR3 nucleotides: TGTGCCAGCAGCTCCTCTACAGATACGCAGTATTTT. Translated: CASSSSTDTQYF. Together with reference TRBV9 and TRBJ2-3, the CDR3 gives the full variable domain: DSGVTQTPKHLITATGQRVTLRCSPRSGDLSVYWYQQSLDQGLQFLIQYYNGEERAKGNILERFSAQQFPDLHSELNLSSLELGDSALYFCASSSSTDTQYFGPGTRLTVL.

This clone has only a few counts. V gene TRBV5-4 combines with J gene TRBJ1-1; the D gene is possibly TRBD1 (5 bases). The germline V gene has CDR1 SGHNT and CDR2 YYREEE (reference sequence). V lost 1 base to trimming and J lost 5 bases, with 18 bases between them. CDR3 length: 16 residues. The CDR3, as DNA: TGTGCCAGCAGCTTGCCCCCAGCAGGGTCGAGTACTGAAGCTTTCTTT. This translates into CASSLPPAGSSTEAFF.

This clone was counted a few times. V usage is TRBV7-9 and J usage is TRBJ2-2; 8 nucleotides line up with TRBD1. CDR1 is SEHNR, CDR2 FQNEAQ, per germline (reference sequence). The CDR3 is 15 amino acids. V was clipped by 4 bases and J by 1 base; unmatched bases: 2. The CDR3 is CASSSGTGNTGELFF. CDR3 coding DNA: TGTGCCAGCAGCTCCGGGACAGGGAACACCGGGGAGCTGTTTTTT.

As concerns this clone: A far larger clone differs by one base, so this is likely a read error. This CDR3 is also generated by other DNA sequences in the sample. The rearrangement joins TRBV4-1 to TRBJ2-5; the D is unclear. CDR1 and CDR2 from the germline V gene are MGHRA and YSYEKL. This CDR3 has 15 residues. The V end lost 0 bases, the J end lost 7 bases, and 15 bases lay between the germline ends. CDR3 sequence: CASSQDITRGVTQYF. CDR3 nucleotides: TGCGCCAGCAGCCAAGATATCACCCGTGGTGTGACCCAGTACTTC.

The sample holds a few counts of this clone. J is TRBJ2-3 and V is TRBV11-1; D tentatively fits TRBD1 or TRBD2 (5 bases each). Trimming took 1 base from V and 4 from J, leaving 9 bases between them. This CDR3 has 14 residues. Germline assignment: CDR1 SGHAT and CDR2 FQDESV (reference sequence). CDR3 residues: CASSLGGDADTQYF. The CDR3 bases are TGTGCCAGCAGCTTAGGAGGGGATGCAGATACGCAGTATTTT.

The rearrangement joins TRBV15 to TRBJ2-5, with unresolved D. Germline CDR1 and CDR2: LNHNV and YYDKDF (reference sequence). This CDR3 comprises 12 residues. Trimming took 2 bases from V and 1 from J, leaving 2 bases between them. This CDR3 reads CATSRFQETQYF. CDR3 DNA: TGTGCCACCAGCAGATTCCAAGAGACCCAGTACTTC.

This clone has a handful of counts. It may be a read error: a sequence one base away is much more abundant. The CDR3 does not close with the conserved phenylalanine or tryptophan, likely indicating a read error. The rearrangement links TRBV6-5 to TRBJ1-2, with 7 bases that match TRBD1. V shed 6 bases and J 5 bases; nucleotides not matched to a gene: 6. Germline CDR1 MNHEY, CDR2 SVGAGI. The CDR3 has 13 amino acids. CDR3 protein: CASSPTGDYGYTL. The CDR3 DNA follows: TGTGCCAGCAGCCCTACAGGGGATTATGGCTACACCCTC.

This clone was seen a handful of times. The chain uses TRBV10-3 and TRBJ1-4, with D tentatively TRBD1 (5 bases). Germline-derived CDR1 and CDR2 are ENHRY and SYGVKD. The CDR3 is 14 residues long. The germline V and J ends were trimmed by 3 bases and 6 bases, with 11 bases remaining between them. The CDR3 DNA sequence: TGTGCCATCAGTGACACAGGCCGAGATGAAAAACTGTTTTTT. Translating gives CAISDTGRDEKLFF.

The J gene is TRBJ1-5, the V gene TRBV2, with TRBD1 matching 8 bases. Germline V gene data show CDR1 as SNHLY and CDR2 as FYNNEI. V shed 7 bases and J 1 base; nucleotides not matched to a gene: 6. The CDR3 length is 15 residues. Here the CDR3 reads CASKDRGLSNQPQHF. In nucleotides, the CDR3 is TGTGCCAGCAAAGACAGGGGTTTAAGCAATCAGCCCCAGCATTTT.

The V gene is TRBV7-2, the J gene TRBJ1-4; D is ambiguous. This CDR3 comprises 14 residues. V was trimmed by 2 bases and J by 6 bases, leaving 10 bases between them. Per the germline V gene, CDR1 is SGHTA and CDR2 is FQGNSA. The CDR3 sequence: CASSLNGFDEKLFF. In nucleotides, the CDR3 is TGTGCCAGCAGCTTAAATGGTTTTGATGAAAAACTGTTTTTT.

This clone was seen at least ten times. Other DNA sequences of this sample code for an identical CDR3. J is TRBJ1-2 and V is TRBV28, with 7 bases aligning to TRBD1. The CDR3 totals 12 residues. Germline loops: CDR1 MDHEN, CDR2 SYDVKM. V lost 3 bases, J lost 8 bases, and 3 bases stayed unmatched. The CDR3 loop is CASSLTGYGYTF. DNA of the CDR3: TGTGCCAGCAGTTTGACAGGGTACGGCTACACCTTC.

The rearrangement links TRBV27 to TRBJ1-4, with D possibly being TRBD1 (5 bases). CDR3 length: 12 residues. Trimming shortened V by 8 bases and J by 10 bases, and 14 bases separated the two germline ends. Germline V gene sequence: CDR1 MNHEY, CDR2 SMNVEV (reference sequence). The CDR3 loop reads CASGVAGGKLFF. Here the CDR3 DNA reads TGTGCCAGCGGTGTTGCGGGGGGAAAACTGTTTTTT.

The gene calls are TRBV5-1 and TRBJ2-1; the match to TRBD1 covers 8 bases. There are 17 residues in the CDR3. Trimming at V came to 0 bases and at J to 3 bases, leaving 8 bases not matched to a gene. Per the germline V gene, CDR1 is SGHRS and CDR2 is YFSETQ. The CDR3 region is CASSLVAPGTGYNEQFF. The CDR3 DNA sequence: TGCGCCAGCAGCTTGGTGGCCCCCGGGACAGGCTACAATGAGCAGTTCTTC.